The source of this T cell receptor (beta chain) is a study of shared clonotypes between healthy human individuals. Method: immunoSEQ multiplex PCR; TCRdb's copy keeps in-frame clones and lacks some. Among roughly 2.2 million clones listed, about 92% were seen once. This TCR was sampled from a young man in good health. Some clones in this sample may be carry-over from other donors' samples. The sample taken for sequencing was naive CD4+ T cells from PBMCs. Subset of the sample: CD45RA+ positively selected.

DNA for the CDR3: TGTGCCAGCAGTGAAAAGACTAGCGGGAGGCCCACGTCTGCCAAGACCCAGTACTTC. It codes for CASSEKTSGRPTSAKTQYF. The chain carries TRBV27 and TRBJ2-5; 13 nucleotides align to TRBD2. The J segment lost 6 bases and the V segment lost 5 bases, leaving 18 bases of the junction unmatched. CDR3 length equals 19 residues. Per germline, CDR1 MNHEY and CDR2 SMNVEV (reference sequence).